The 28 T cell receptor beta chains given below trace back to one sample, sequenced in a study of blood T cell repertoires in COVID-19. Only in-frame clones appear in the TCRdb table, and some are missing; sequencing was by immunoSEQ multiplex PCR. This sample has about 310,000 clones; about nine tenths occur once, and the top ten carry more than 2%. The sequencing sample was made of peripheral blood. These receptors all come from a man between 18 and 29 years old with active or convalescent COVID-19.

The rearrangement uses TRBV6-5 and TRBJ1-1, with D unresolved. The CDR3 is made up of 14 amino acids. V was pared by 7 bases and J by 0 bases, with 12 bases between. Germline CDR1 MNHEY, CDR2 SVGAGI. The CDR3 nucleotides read TGTGCCAGCACTTTCGGAGGTTTGAACACTGAAGCTTTCTTT. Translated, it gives CASTFGGLNTEAFF.

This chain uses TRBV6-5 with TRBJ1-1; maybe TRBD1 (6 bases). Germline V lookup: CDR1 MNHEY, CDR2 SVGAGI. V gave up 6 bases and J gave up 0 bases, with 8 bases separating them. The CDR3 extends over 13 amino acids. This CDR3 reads CASRTGMNTEAFF. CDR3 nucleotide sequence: TGTGCCAGCAGAACAGGGATGAACACTGAAGCTTTCTTT.

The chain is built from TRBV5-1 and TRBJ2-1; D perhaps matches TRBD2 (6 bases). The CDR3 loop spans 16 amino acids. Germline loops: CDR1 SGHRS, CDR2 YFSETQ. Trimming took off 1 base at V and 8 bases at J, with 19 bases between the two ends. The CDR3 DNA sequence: TGCGCCAGCAGCTTGTACCCGGGAGAGGTCGTCTATGAGCAGTTCTTC. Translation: CASSLYPGEVVYEQFF.

The CDR3 here is CAISRQGNTEAFF. The CDR3 bases are TGTGCCATCAGTCGACAGGGAAACACTGAAGCTTTCTTT. This chain joins TRBV10-3 and TRBJ1-1; 7 bases map to TRBD1. Germline V gives CDR1 ENHRY, CDR2 SYGVKD. With V trimmed by 5 bases and J by 2 bases, 2 bases remained unmatched. The CDR3 length is 13 residues.

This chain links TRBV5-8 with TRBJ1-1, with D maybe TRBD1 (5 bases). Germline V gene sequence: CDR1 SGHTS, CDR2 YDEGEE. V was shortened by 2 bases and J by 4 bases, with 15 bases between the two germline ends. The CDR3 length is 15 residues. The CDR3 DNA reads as TGTGCCAGCAGCTTCTTAGGTCTGGGGGGCACTGAAGCTTTCTTT. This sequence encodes CASSFLGLGGTEAFF.

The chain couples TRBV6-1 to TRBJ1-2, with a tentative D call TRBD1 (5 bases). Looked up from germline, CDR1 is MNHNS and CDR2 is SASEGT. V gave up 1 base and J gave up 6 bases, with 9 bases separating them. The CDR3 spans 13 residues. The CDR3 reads CASSEGGWDGYTF. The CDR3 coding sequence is TGTGCCAGCAGTGAAGGGGGCTGGGATGGCTACACCTTC.

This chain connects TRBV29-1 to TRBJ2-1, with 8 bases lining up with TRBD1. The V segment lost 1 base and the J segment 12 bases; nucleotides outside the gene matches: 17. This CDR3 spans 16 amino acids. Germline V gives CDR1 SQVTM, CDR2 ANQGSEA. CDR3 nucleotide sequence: TGCAGCGTTGAAGCCCTGTGGGACAGGTCGATTACAGGGCAGTTCTTC. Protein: CSVEALWDRSITGQFF.

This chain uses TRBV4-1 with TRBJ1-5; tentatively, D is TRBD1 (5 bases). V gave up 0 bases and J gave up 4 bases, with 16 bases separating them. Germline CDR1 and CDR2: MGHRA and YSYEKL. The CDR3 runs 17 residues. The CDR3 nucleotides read TGCGCCAGCAGCCAAGAGTCCCCCAGGGCCGCAAATCAGCCCCAGCATTTT. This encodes CASSQESPRAANQPQHF.

The CDR3 DNA reads TGTGCCAGCAGCCCCGGGACTAGCGGGGAAGTCCCCTACCAAGAGACCCAGTACTTC. Translated: CASSPGTSGEVPYQETQYF. The J gene is TRBJ2-5, the V gene TRBV7-2; 13 bases are a match to TRBD2. The CDR3 contains 19 residues. Germline CDR1 is SGHTA and CDR2 is FQGNSA. After removal of 5 bases from V and 0 bases from J, the junction contained 12 bases not matched to a gene.

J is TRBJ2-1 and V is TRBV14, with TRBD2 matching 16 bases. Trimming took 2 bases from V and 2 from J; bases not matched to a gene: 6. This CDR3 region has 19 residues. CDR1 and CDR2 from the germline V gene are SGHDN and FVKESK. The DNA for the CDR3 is TGTGCCAGCAGCCAACGCCCGGGACTAGCGGGGGGGGCCTACAATGAGCAGTTCTTC. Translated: CASSQRPGLAGGAYNEQFF. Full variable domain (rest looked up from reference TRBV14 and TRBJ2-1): EAGVTQFPSHSVIEKGQTVTLRCDPISGHDNLYWYRRVMGKEIKFLLHFVKESKQDESGMPNNRFLAERTGGTYSTLKVQPAELEDSGVYFCASSQRPGLAGGAYNEQFFGPGTRLTVL.

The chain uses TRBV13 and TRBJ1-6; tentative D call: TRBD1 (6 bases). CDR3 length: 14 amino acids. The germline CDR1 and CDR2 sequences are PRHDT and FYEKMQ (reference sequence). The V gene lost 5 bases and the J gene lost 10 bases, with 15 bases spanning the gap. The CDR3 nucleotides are TGTGCCAGCAGCCCTTATGGGGGCGGGTCACCCCTCCACTTT. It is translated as CASSPYGGGSPLHF. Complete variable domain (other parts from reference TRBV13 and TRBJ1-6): AAGVIQSPRHLIKEKRETATLKCYPIPRHDTVYWYQQGPGQDPQFLISFYEKMQSDKGSIPDRFSAQQFSDYHSELNMSSLELGDSALYFCASSPYGGGSPLHFGNGTRLTVT.

The CDR3 region is CASNQRDQPQHF. For the CDR3, the DNA is TGTGCCAGCAACCAGCGAGATCAGCCCCAGCATTTT. This chain joins TRBV6-6 and TRBJ1-5; D gene uncertain. Germline CDR1 reads MNHNY; CDR2 reads SVGAGI (reference sequence). The CDR3 loop spans 12 amino acids. V lost 7 bases, J lost 5 bases, and 9 bases lay in between.

The CDR3 sequence: CASRQGANPSTDTQYF. For the CDR3, the DNA is TGCGCCAGCAGACAGGGGGCCAACCCTAGCACAGATACGCAGTATTTT. V usage is TRBV5-1 and J usage is TRBJ2-3, with 9 bases matching TRBD1. Unmatched junction bases numbered 7, after V lost 5 bases and J lost 0 bases. Per the germline V gene, CDR1 is SGHRS and CDR2 is YFSETQ. The CDR3 is made up of 16 amino acids.

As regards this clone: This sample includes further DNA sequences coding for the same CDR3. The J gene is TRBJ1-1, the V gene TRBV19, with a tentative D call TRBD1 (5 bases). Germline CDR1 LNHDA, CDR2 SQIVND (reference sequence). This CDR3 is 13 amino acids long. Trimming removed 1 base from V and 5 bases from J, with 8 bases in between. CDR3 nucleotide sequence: TGTGCCAGTAGTATAGGAGCAGGGACTGAAGCTTTCTTT. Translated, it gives CASSIGAGTEAFF.

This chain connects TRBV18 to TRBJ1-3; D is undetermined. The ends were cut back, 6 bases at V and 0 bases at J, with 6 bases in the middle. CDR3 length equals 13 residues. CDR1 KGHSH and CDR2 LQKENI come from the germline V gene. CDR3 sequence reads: CASSQSSGNTIYF. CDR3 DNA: TGTGCCAGCTCTCAGTCCTCTGGAAACACCATATATTTT.

In nucleotides, the CDR3 is TGCAGCGTTGAACGACGCCTAGTCCTATCCGGCTACACCTTC. Encoded protein: CSVERRLVLSGYTF. V gene TRBV29-1 combines with J gene TRBJ1-2; D is uncertain. Trimming removed 2 bases at V and 8 bases at J, with 18 bases between. CDR3 length: 14 amino acids. The germline CDR1 and CDR2 sequences are SQVTM and ANQGSEA.

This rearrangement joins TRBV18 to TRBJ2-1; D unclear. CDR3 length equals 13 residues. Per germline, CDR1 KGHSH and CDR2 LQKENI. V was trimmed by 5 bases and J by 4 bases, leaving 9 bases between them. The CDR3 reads CASSIARYNEQFF. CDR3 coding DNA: TGTGCCAGCTCAATCGCTAGATACAATGAGCAGTTCTTC.

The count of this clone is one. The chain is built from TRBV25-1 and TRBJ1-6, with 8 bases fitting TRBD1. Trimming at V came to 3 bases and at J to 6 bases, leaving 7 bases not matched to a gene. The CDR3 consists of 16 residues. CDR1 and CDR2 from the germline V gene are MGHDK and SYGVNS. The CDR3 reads CASSERQGSFNSPLHF. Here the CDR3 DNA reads TGTGCCAGCAGTGAGCGACAGGGGAGTTTTAATTCACCCCTCCACTTT. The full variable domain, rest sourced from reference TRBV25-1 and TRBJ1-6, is EADIYQTPRYLVIGTGKKITLECSQTMGHDKMYWYQQDPGMELHLIHYSYGVNSTEKGDLSSESTVSRIRTEHFPLTLESARPSHTSQYLCASSERQGSFNSPLHFGNGTRLTVT.

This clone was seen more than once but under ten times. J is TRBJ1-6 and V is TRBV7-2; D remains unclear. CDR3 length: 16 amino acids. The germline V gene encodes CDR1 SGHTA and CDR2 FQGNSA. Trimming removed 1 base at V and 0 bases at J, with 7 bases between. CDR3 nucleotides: TGTGCCAGCAGCTTAGAGAGGAGCTCCTATAATTCACCCCTCCACTTT. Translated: CASSLERSSYNSPLHF. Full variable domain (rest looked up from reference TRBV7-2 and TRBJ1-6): GAGVSQSPSNKVTEKGKDVELRCDPISGHTALYWYRQSLGQGLEFLIYFQGNSAPDKSGLPSDRFSAERTGGSVSTLTIQRTQQEDSAVYLCASSLERSSYNSPLHFGNGTRLTVT.

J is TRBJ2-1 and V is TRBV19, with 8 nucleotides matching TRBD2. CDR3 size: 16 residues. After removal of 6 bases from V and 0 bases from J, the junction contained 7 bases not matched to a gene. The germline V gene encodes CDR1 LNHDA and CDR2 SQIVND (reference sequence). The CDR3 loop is CASRPKSGSSYNEQFF. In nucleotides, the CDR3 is TGTGCCAGTAGACCAAAAAGCGGGAGCTCCTACAATGAGCAGTTCTTC.

The DNA of the CDR3 is TGTGCCAGTAGTATCCGCAGGGGCTCCTACGAGCAGTACTTC. The encoded protein is CASSIRRGSYEQYF. The chain uses TRBV19 and TRBJ2-7; D is perhaps TRBD1 (6 bases). Germline V gene data show CDR1 as LNHDA and CDR2 as SQIVND (reference sequence). The germline V and J ends were trimmed by 3 bases and 0 bases, with 9 bases remaining between them. CDR3 size: 14 residues.

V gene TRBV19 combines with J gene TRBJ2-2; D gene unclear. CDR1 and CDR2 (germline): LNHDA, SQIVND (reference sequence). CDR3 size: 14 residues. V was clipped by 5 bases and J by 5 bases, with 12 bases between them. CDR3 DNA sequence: TGTGCCAGTAGTCCGATACAAGAAACCGGGGAGCTGTTTTTT. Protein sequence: CASSPIQETGELFF. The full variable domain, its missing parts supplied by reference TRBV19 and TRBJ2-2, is DGGITQSPKYLFRKEGQNVTLSCEQNLNHDAMYWYRQDPGQGLRLIYYSQIVNDFQKGDIAEGYSVSREKKESFPLTVTSAQKNPTAFYLCASSPIQETGELFFGEGSRLTVL.

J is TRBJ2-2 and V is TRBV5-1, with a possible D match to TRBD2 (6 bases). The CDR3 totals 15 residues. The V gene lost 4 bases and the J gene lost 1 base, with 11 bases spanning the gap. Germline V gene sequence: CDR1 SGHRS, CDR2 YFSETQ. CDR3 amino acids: CASSGGTGNTGELFF. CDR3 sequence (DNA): TGCGCCAGCAGCGGCGGGACGGGGAACACCGGGGAGCTGTTTTTT.

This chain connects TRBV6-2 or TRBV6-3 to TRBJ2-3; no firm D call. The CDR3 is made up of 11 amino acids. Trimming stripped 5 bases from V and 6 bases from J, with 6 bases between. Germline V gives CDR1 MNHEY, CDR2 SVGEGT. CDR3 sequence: CASSQVDTQYF. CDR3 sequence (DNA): TGTGCCAGCAGTCAGGTGGATACGCAGTATTTT.

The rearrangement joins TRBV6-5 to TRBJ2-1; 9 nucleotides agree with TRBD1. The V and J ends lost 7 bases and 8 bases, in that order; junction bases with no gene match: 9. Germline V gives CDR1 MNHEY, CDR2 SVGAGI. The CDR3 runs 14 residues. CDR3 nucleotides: TGTGCCAGCATCGTCGGGACAGGGTTTGATGAGCAGTTCTTC. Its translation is CASIVGTGFDEQFF.

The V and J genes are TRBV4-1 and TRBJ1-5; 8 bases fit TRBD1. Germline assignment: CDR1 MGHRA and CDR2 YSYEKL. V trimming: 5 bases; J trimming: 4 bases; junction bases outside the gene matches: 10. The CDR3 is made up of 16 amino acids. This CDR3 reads CASSAGHGTGNQPQHF. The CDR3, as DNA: TGCGCCAGCAGCGCAGGCCACGGGACAGGTAATCAGCCCCAGCATTTT.

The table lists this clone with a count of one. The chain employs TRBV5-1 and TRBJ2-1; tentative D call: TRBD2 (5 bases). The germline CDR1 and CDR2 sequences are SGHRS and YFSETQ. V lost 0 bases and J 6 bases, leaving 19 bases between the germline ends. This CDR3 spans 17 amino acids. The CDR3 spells CASSLAPPSRRGNEQFF. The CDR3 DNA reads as TGCGCCAGCAGCTTGGCCCCTCCGAGTCGCCGGGGCAATGAGCAGTTCTTC. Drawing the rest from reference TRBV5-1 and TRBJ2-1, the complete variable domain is KAGVTQTPRYLIKTRGQQVTLSCSPISGHRSVSWYQQTPGQGLQFLFEYFSETQRNKGNFPGRFSGRQFSNSRSEMNVSTLELGDSALYLCASSLAPPSRRGNEQFFGPGTRLTVL.

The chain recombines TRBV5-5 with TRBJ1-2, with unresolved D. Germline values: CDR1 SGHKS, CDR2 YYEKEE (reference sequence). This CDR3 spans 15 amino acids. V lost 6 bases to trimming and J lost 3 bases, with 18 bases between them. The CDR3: CASIRRHTLHYGYTF. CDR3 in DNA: TGTGCCAGCATAAGAAGACACACCTTGCACTATGGCTACACCTTC.